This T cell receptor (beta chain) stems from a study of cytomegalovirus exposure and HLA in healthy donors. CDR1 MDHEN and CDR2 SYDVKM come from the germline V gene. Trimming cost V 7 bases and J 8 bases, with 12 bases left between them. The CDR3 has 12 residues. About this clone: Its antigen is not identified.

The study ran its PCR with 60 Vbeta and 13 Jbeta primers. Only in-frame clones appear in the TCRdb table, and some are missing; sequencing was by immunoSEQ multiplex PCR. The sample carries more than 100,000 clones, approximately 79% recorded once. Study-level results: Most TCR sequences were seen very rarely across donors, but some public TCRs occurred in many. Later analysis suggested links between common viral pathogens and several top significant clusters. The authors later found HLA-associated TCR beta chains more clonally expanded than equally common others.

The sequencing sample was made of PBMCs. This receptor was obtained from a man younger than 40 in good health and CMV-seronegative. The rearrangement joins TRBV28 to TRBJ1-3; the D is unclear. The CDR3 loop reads CASTGPADTIYF. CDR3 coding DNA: TGTGCCAGCACCGGCCCGGCGGACACCATATATTTT.